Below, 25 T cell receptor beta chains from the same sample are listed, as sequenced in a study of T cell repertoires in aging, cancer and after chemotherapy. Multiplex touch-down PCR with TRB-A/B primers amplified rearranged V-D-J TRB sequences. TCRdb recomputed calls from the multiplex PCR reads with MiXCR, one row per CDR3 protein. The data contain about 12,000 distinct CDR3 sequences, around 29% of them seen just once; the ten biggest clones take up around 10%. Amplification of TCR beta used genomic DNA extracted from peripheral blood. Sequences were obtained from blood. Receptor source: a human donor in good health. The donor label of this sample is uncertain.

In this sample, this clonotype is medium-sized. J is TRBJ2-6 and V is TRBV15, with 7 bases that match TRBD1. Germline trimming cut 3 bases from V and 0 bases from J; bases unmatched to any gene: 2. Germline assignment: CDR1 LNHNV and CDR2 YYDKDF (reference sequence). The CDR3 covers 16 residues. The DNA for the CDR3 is TGTGCCACCAGCAGGGGACAGACCTCTGGGGCCAACGTCCTGACTTTC. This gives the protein CATSRGQTSGANVLTF.

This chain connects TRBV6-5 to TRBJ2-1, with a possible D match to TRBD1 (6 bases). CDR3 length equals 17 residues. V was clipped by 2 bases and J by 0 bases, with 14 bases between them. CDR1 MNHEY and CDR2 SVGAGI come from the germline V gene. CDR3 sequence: CASSYLGTPSSYNEQFF. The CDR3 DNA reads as TGTGCCAGCAGTTACCTAGGGACACCGAGCTCCTACAATGAGCAGTTCTTC.

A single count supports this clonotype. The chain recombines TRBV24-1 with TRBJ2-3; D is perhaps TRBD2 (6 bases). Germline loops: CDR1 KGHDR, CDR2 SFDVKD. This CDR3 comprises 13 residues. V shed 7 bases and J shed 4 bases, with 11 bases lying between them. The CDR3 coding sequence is TGTGCCACCAGACCCAGCGGGTCAGATACGCAGTATTTT. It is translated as CATRPSGSDTQYF.

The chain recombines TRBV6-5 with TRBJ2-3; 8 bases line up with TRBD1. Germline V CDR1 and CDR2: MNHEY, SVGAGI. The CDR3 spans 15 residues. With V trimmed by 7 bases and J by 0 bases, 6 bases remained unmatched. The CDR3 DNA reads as TGTGCCAGCACCCTGGACAGGGCTAGCACAGATACGCAGTATTTT. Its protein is CASTLDRASTDTQYF.

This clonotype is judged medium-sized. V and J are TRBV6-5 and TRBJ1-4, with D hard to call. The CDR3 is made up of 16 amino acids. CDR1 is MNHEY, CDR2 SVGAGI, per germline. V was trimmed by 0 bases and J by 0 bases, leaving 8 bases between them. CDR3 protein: CASSYSTASTNEKLFF. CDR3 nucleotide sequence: TGTGCCAGCAGTTACTCGACCGCGTCAACTAATGAAAAACTGTTTTTT.

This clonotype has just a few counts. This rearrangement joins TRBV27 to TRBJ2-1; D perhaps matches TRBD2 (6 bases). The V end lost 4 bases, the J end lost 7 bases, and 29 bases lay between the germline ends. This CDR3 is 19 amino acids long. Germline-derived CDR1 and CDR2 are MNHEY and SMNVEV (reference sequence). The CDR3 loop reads CASSSAPPFRRGTGNEQFF. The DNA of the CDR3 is TGTGCCAGCAGTTCGGCTCCTCCCTTCCGGCGGGGCACGGGGAATGAGCAGTTCTTC.

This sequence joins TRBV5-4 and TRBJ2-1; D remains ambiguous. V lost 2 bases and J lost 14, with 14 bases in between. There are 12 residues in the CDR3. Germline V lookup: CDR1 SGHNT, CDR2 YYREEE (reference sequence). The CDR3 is CASSFKEPPEFF. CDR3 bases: TGTGCCAGCAGCTTTAAAGAACCGCCCGAGTTCTTC.

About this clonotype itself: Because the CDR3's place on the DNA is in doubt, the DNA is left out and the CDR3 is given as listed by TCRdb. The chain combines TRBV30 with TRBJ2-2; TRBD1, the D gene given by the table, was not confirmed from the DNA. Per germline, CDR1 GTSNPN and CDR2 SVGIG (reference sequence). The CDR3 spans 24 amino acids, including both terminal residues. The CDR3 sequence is CAWSRMGDSGANVLTFGAGGELFF.

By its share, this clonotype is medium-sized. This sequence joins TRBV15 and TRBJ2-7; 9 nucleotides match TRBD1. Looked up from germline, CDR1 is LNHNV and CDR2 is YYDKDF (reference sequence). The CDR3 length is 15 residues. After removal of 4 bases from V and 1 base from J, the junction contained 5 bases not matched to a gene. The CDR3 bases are TGTGCCACCAGCATGAGGGGGACAGGGTCCTACGAGCAGTACTTC. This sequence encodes CATSMRGTGSYEQYF.

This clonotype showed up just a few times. CDR3 in DNA: TGTGCCAGTACCTTGGGGGGACAGGGCGAATCACCCCTCCACTTT. Its protein is CASTLGGQGESPLHF. This chain connects TRBV19 to TRBJ1-6; 9 nucleotides line up with TRBD1. The V segment lost 7 bases and the J segment 10 bases; nucleotides outside the gene matches: 11. The CDR3 loop spans 15 amino acids. Germline CDR1 and CDR2: LNHDA and SQIVND (reference sequence). Based on the CDR3 plus reference TRBV19 and TRBJ1-6, the full variable domain is DGGITQSPKYLFRKEGQNVTLSCEQNLNHDAMYWYRQDPGQGLRLIYYSQIVNDFQKGDIAEGYSVSREKKESFPLTVTSAQKNPTAFYLCASTLGGQGESPLHFGNGTRLTVT.

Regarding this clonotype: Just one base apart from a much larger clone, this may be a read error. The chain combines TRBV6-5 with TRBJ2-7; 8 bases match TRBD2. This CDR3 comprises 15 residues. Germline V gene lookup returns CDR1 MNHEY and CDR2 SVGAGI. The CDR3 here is CASMPESGGSYDQYF. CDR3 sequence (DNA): TGTGCCAGCATGCCTGAAAGCGGGGGCTCCTACGATCAGTACTTC.

CDR3 sequence: CASSLVDPLSGNTIYF. The DNA for the CDR3 is TGTGCCAGCAGCTTGGTGGATCCTCTCTCTGGAAACACCATATATTTT. The V call is TRBV5-6, the J call TRBJ1-3; D is unresolved. The germline V gene encodes CDR1 SGHDT and CDR2 YYEEEE. V was pared by 0 bases and J by 0 bases, with 10 bases between. This CDR3 is built from 16 residues.

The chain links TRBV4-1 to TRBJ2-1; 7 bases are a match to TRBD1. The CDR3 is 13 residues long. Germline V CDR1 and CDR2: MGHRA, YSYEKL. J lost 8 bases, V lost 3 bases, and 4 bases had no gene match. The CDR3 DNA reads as TGCGCCAGCAGCCATAACAGGGGCTATGAGCAGTTCTTC. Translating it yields CASSHNRGYEQFF.

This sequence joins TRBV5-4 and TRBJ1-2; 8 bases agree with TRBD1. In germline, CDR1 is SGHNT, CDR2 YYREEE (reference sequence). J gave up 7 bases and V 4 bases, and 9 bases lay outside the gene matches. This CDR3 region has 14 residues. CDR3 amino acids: CASSPTDRGGGYTF. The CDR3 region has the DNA TGTGCCAGCAGCCCTACCGACAGGGGTGGTGGCTACACCTTC.

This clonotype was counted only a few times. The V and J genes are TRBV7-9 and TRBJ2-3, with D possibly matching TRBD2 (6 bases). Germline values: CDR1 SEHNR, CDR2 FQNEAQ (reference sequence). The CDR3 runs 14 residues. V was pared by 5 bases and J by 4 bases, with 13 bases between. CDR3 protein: CASSVAGGADTQYF. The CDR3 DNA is TGTGCCAGCAGCGTGGCCGGCGGGGCAGATACGCAGTATTTT.

CDR3 loop: CASKWDRAADTQYF. The CDR3 nucleotides are TGCGCCAGCAAATGGGACAGGGCAGCAGATACGCAGTATTTT. The rearrangement uses TRBV5-1 and TRBJ2-3; 9 bases line up with TRBD1. Germline V gene sequence: CDR1 SGHRS, CDR2 YFSETQ. The CDR3 is 14 amino acids. V shed 6 bases, J shed 4 bases, and the junction held 6 bases outside the gene matches.

Here the CDR3 reads CSAMVLPEDYTF. The CDR3 DNA follows: TGCAGTGCTATGGTGCTCCCTGAGGACTACACCTTC. The chain has TRBV20-1 and TRBJ1-2, with unresolved D. The CDR3 contains 12 residues. Germline values: CDR1 DFQATT, CDR2 SNEGSKA (reference sequence). V was clipped by 4 bases and J by 10 bases, with 16 bases between them.

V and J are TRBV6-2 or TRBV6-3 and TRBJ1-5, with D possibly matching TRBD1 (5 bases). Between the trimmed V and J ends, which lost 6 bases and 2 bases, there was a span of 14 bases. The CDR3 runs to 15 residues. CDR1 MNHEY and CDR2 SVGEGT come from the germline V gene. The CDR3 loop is CASSPRRGGNQPQHF. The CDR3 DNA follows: TGTGCCAGCAGCCCTCGTAGAGGGGGCAATCAGCCCCAGCATTTT.

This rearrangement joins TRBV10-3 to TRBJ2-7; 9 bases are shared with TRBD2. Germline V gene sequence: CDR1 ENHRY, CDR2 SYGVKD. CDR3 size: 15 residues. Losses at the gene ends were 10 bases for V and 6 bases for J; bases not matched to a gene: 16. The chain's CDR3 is CATPRICSGGFEQYF. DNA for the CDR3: TGTGCCACCCCACGGATTTGTAGCGGGGGTTTCGAGCAGTACTTC.

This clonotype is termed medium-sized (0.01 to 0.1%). The CDR3 is CASRMQDSRSPLHF. The CDR3 region has the DNA TGTGCCAGCAGGATGCAGGACAGTCGGTCACCCCTCCACTTT. The chain links TRBV6-5 to TRBJ1-6, with D perhaps TRBD1 (6 bases). The CDR3 is 14 residues long. Trimming took off 6 bases at V and 10 bases at J, with 16 bases between the two ends. The V gene's germline CDR1 is MNHEY and CDR2 SVGAGI.

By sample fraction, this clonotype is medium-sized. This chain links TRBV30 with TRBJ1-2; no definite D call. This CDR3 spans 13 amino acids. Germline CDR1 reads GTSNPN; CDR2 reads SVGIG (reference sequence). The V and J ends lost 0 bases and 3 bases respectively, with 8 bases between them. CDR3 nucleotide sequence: TGTGCCTGGAGTGTAATAGGCGACTATGGCTACACCTTC. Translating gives CAWSVIGDYGYTF.

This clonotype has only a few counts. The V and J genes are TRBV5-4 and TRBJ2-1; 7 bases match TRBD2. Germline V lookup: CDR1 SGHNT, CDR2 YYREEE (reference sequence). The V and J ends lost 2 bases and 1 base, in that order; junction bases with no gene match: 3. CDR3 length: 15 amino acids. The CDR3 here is CASSFTAGSYNEQFF. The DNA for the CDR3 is TGTGCCAGCAGCTTCACAGCGGGGTCCTACAATGAGCAGTTCTTC.

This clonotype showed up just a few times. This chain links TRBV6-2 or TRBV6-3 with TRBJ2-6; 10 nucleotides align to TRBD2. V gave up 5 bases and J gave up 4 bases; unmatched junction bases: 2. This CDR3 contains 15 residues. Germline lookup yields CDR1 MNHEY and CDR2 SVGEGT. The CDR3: CASSELAGGANVLTF. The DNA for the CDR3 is TGTGCCAGCAGTGAACTAGCGGGGGGGGCCAACGTCCTGACTTTC.

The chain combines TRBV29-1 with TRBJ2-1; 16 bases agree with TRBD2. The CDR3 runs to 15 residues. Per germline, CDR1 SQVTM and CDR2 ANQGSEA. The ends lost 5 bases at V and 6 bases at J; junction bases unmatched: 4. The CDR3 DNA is TGCAGCGTTCTCGGGACTAGCGGGGGGGCCAATGAGCAGTTCTTC. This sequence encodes CSVLGTSGGANEQFF.

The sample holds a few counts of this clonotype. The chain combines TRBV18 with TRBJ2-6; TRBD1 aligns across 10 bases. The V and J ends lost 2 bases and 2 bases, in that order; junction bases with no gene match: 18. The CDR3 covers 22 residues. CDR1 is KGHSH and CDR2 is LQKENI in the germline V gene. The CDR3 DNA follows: TGTGCCAGCTCACCAGCTCTCTCGAGAAGGACAGGGGGAGGCCCTGGGGCCAACGTCCTGACTTTC. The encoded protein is CASSPALSRRTGGGPGANVLTF.